This T cell receptor beta chain was documented in a study of OX40 agonist ivuxolimab in advanced cancers. Overall study context: Ivuxolimab was delivered to patients intravenously every 2 weeks at doses spanning 0.01 to 10 mg/kg. Among those enrolled, mean age was about 63 years (range about 23 to 90) and 70% to 85% were male.

Repertoires were generated with immunoSEQ multiplex PCR, while TCRdb's copy carries only in-frame clones and drops some. This sample has roughly 38,000 clones, with roughly four fifths found just once. The CDR3 runs to 12 residues. In germline, CDR1 is MNHEY, CDR2 SMNVEV (reference sequence). Trimming took off 7 bases at V and 9 bases at J, with 15 bases between the two ends. The gene calls are TRBV27 and TRBJ1-1, with D possibly TRBD1 on 5 matching bases. This clonotype originated in an adult with an advanced solid tumor such as melanoma, head and neck, liver or kidney cancer. The source was CD4+ or CD8+ T cells sorted from blood, collected in a trial of the OX40 agonist ivuxolimab. CDR3 DNA sequence: TGTGCCAGCATTAATGGGGCGCAAAAAGCTTTCTTT. Its protein product is CASINGAQKAFF.